The 23 T cell receptor beta chains given below trace back to one sample, sequenced in a study of cytomegalovirus exposure and HLA in healthy donors (dated by TCRdb to the late 2010s). To prepare the library, the immunoSEQ multiplex PCR assay was applied. Here the immuneACCESS table is served through TCRdb, limited to in-frame sequences with V and J called. Missing clones are a known gap in these copies; in checked studies unresolved V genes cover under half, and the rest lacks a known reason. In this sample the table shows about 260,000 clones, about 92% of which occur a single time. The top ten clones comprise around 3.1% of the sample. Sequencing input: PBMCs. The receptors originated from a woman in her 30s in good health and CMV-seronegative.

The gene calls are TRBV7-9 and TRBJ2-2; 8 bases align to TRBD1. V dropped 5 bases and J dropped 3; count of bases not matched to a gene: 5. CDR1 is SEHNR and CDR2 is FQNEAQ in the germline V gene (reference sequence). This CDR3 is 15 amino acids long. The CDR3 protein is CASSTGTGYTGELFF. CDR3 bases: TGTGCCAGCAGCACCGGGACAGGATACACCGGGGAGCTGTTTTTT.

CDR3 bases: TGTGCCAGCAGCTTAGGGGATCTAGCGATCCAAGAGACCCAGTACTTC. It codes for CASSLGDLAIQETQYF. The V and J genes are TRBV7-9 and TRBJ2-5; maybe TRBD2 (6 bases). With 1 base removed from V and 1 base from J, the gap between germline ends came to 13 bases. Germline V gene lookup returns CDR1 SEHNR and CDR2 FQNEAQ (reference sequence). This CDR3 spans 16 amino acids.

The chain recombines TRBV30 with TRBJ1-1; D might be TRBD1 (5 bases). Germline CDR1 and CDR2: GTSNPN and SVGIG (reference sequence). Trimming left V 2 bases short and J 2 bases short, with 12 bases between. The CDR3 extends over 14 amino acids. Here the CDR3 DNA reads TGTGCCTGGAGTATGGCAGGGATTAACACTGAAGCTTTCTTT. It translates to CAWSMAGINTEAFF.

V usage is TRBV9 and J usage is TRBJ2-6; maybe TRBD2 (5 bases). Per germline, CDR1 SGDLS and CDR2 YYNGEE. The ends were cut back, 3 bases at V and 0 bases at J, with 13 bases in the middle. The CDR3 has 17 residues. The CDR3 protein is CASSEAARGSGANVLTF. Here the CDR3 DNA reads TGTGCCAGCAGCGAGGCTGCTCGGGGCTCTGGGGCCAACGTCCTGACTTTC.

V is TRBV29-1 and J is TRBJ2-1; D is possibly TRBD2 (5 bases). V lost 5 bases, J lost 9 bases, and 23 bases lay in between. Germline V gives CDR1 SQVTM, CDR2 ANQGSEA. The CDR3 loop spans 15 amino acids. The CDR3 region is CSVSVANSGYGEQFF. In nucleotides, the CDR3 is TGCAGCGTTTCCGTAGCGAATTCCGGGTACGGTGAGCAGTTCTTC.

V gene TRBV6-5 combines with J gene TRBJ2-1; D is ambiguous. The CDR3 is 13 amino acids. The germline V and J ends were trimmed by 4 bases and 5 bases, with 9 bases remaining between them. CDR1 MNHEY and CDR2 SVGAGI come from the germline V gene. For the CDR3, the DNA is TGTGCCAGCAGTTCCCCGATGAACAATGAGCAGTTCTTC. Its protein is CASSSPMNNEQFF.

This chain uses TRBV4-1 with TRBJ2-7; 11 bases are a match to TRBD1. The CDR3 runs 18 residues. Germline V gene data show CDR1 as MGHRA and CDR2 as YSYEKL. The V gene end was trimmed by 0 bases and the J gene end by 3 bases; junction bases not matched to a gene: 10. As DNA, the CDR3 is TGCGCCAGCAGCCAAGAAAGTGAAGCCGGGACAGGGGGCTACGAGCAGTACTTC. It codes for CASSQESEAGTGGYEQYF.

The chain recombines TRBV28 with TRBJ1-1; 8 bases agree with TRBD1. V gave up 5 bases and J gave up 2 bases; unmatched junction bases: 10. Looked up from germline, CDR1 is MDHEN and CDR2 is SYDVKM. There are 16 residues in the CDR3. CDR3 bases: TGTGCCAGCAGTCTCCCTCCCGGGACAGGCAACACTGAAGCTTTCTTT. It is translated as CASSLPPGTGNTEAFF.

The chain employs TRBV18 and TRBJ2-2; 8 positions match TRBD1. The CDR3 totals 17 residues. CDR1 is KGHSH, CDR2 LQKENI, per germline. V dropped 3 bases and J dropped 2; count of bases not matched to a gene: 8. In DNA, the CDR3 is TGTGCCAGCTCACCCTCCCTTGGGACAGGAAACACCGGGGAGCTGTTTTTT. This translates into CASSPSLGTGNTGELFF.

The chain uses TRBV28 and TRBJ2-2, with TRBD1 matching over 7 bases. Germline V lookup: CDR1 MDHEN, CDR2 SYDVKM. The J segment lost 4 bases and the V segment lost 7 bases, leaving 18 bases of the junction unmatched. CDR3 size: 18 residues. The CDR3 DNA reads as TGTGCCAGCAACAGAATGACAAAGACAGGGAGTCCCACCGGGGAGCTGTTTTTT. It specifies CASNRMTKTGSPTGELFF.

This chain uses TRBV7-9 with TRBJ2-3, with 9 bases that match TRBD2. The V segment lost 5 bases and the J segment 0 bases; nucleotides outside the gene matches: 6. CDR3 length equals 16 residues. From germline, CDR1 is SEHNR and CDR2 FQNEAQ (reference sequence). The CDR3 DNA follows: TGTGCCAGCAGCATTAGCGGGAGTGGGAGCACAGATACGCAGTATTTT. This codes for CASSISGSGSTDTQYF. Complete variable domain (other parts from reference TRBV7-9 and TRBJ2-3): DTGVSQNPRHKITKRGQNVTFRCDPISEHNRLYWYRQTLGQGPEFLTYFQNEAQLEKSRLLSDRFSAERPKGSFSTLEIQRTEQGDSAMYLCASSISGSGSTDTQYFGPGTRLTVL.

The rearrangement links TRBV5-4 to TRBJ2-3; 12 bases are a match to TRBD2. V dropped 0 bases and J dropped 5; count of bases not matched to a gene: 4. The CDR3 has 16 residues. Germline V CDR1 and CDR2: SGHNT, YYREEE (reference sequence). The CDR3 sequence: CASSLGLAGAGDTQYF. The DNA of the CDR3 is TGTGCCAGCAGCTTGGGACTAGCGGGAGCCGGAGATACGCAGTATTTT.

The genes are TRBV5-1 and TRBJ1-1, with D perhaps TRBD1 (6 bases). Looked up from germline, CDR1 is SGHRS and CDR2 is YFSETQ. V was cut by 4 bases and J by 0 bases, with 10 bases left in between. The CDR3 runs to 14 residues. For the CDR3, the DNA is TGCGCCAGCAGCCAGGGACAAATGAACACTGAAGCTTTCTTT. Translated: CASSQGQMNTEAFF.

The chain recombines TRBV7-2 with TRBJ2-7; 7 bases are shared with TRBD2. Germline CDR1 and CDR2: SGHTA and FQGNSA. The CDR3 is 15 residues long. Trimming removed 2 bases from V and 2 bases from J; junction bases left unmatched: 6. CDR3 DNA sequence: TGTGCCAGCAGCTTAAATCGGGAGGACACCTACGAGCAGTACTTC. This gives the protein CASSLNREDTYEQYF.

The chain employs TRBV27 and TRBJ2-3; 8 bases match TRBD1. This CDR3 is built from 16 residues. Germline V gene lookup returns CDR1 MNHEY and CDR2 SMNVEV (reference sequence). Trimming at V came to 6 bases and at J to 2 bases, leaving 10 bases not matched to a gene. The CDR3 coding sequence is TGTGCCAGCAGCCGCATCGGGACAGGACACACAGATACGCAGTATTTT. Protein sequence: CASSRIGTGHTDTQYF.

The chain employs TRBV27 and TRBJ2-3; 7 bases fit TRBD2. The length of the CDR3 is 14 residues. CDR1 is MNHEY, CDR2 SMNVEV, per germline (reference sequence). Trimming cost V 3 bases and J 5 bases; bases outside gene matches: 5. CDR3 region: CASSFGGRGDTQYF. The DNA for the CDR3 is TGTGCCAGCAGTTTTGGCGGGAGAGGAGATACGCAGTATTTT.

This clone was detected once. This rearrangement joins TRBV27 to TRBJ2-7; possibly TRBD1 for D (6 bases). CDR1 is MNHEY and CDR2 is SMNVEV in the germline V gene (reference sequence). Deletions cut 0 bases from V and 3 bases from J, with 12 bases between. There are 15 residues in the CDR3. The CDR3 is CASSLSLGANYEQYF. The CDR3 nucleotides are TGTGCCAGCAGTTTATCGTTGGGGGCCAACTACGAGCAGTACTTC.

This chain connects TRBV6-5 to TRBJ1-5, with TRBD1 as a possible D gene (6 bases). The germline V gene has CDR1 MNHEY and CDR2 SVGAGI. The V and J ends lost 2 bases and 1 base respectively, with 9 bases between them. The CDR3 has 15 amino acids. This chain's CDR3 is CASSYGGGSNQPQHF. The CDR3 nucleotides are TGTGCCAGCAGTTACGGGGGGGGCAGCAATCAGCCCCAGCATTTT.

The V call is TRBV9, the J call TRBJ1-2, with D hard to call. The CDR3 has 16 residues. Germline V CDR1 and CDR2: SGDLS, YYNGEE. Trimming shortened V by 0 bases and J by 5 bases, and 17 bases separated the two germline ends. CDR3 in DNA: TGTGCCAGCAGCGTAGCCCCAGCGCTAGGCCCATATGGCTACACCTTC. This gives the protein CASSVAPALGPYGYTF.

The chain employs TRBV6-1 and TRBJ2-1; possible D gene TRBD2, 6 bases. Germline CDR1 MNHNS, CDR2 SASEGT. V shed 2 bases and J shed 3 bases, with 8 bases lying between them. This CDR3 region has 14 residues. CDR3 sequence: CASSEWRDYNEQFF. CDR3 DNA sequence: TGTGCCAGCAGTGAATGGCGGGACTACAATGAGCAGTTCTTC.

This sequence joins TRBV29-1 and TRBJ2-7, with a tentative D call TRBD1 (6 bases). Trimming removed 6 bases at V and 3 bases at J, with 12 bases between. This CDR3 spans 12 amino acids. Germline CDR1 and CDR2: SQVTM and ANQGSEA. This chain's CDR3 is CSVSDSRYEQYF. The CDR3 DNA reads TGCAGCGTGTCGGACAGCCGCTACGAGCAGTACTTC.

The genes are TRBV29-1 and TRBJ2-1, with TRBD2 as a possible D gene (6 bases). The CDR3 has 11 amino acids. Germline V gene lookup returns CDR1 SQVTM and CDR2 ANQGSEA. V lost 5 bases to trimming and J lost 9 bases, with 11 bases between them. CDR3 region: CSVRGGSEQFF. The DNA of the CDR3 is TGCAGCGTTAGGGGAGGCAGTGAGCAGTTCTTC.

The V gene is TRBV5-6, the J gene TRBJ2-7, with D possibly matching TRBD2 (5 bases). Germline CDR1 SGHDT, CDR2 YYEEEE. This CDR3 has 13 residues. The V end was cut by 1 base, the J end by 5 bases, with 10 bases between. The CDR3 loop is CASSLSPGDEQYF. CDR3 in DNA: TGTGCCAGCAGCTTGAGTCCCGGGGACGAGCAGTACTTC.